This T cell receptor beta chain was sequenced for a study of blood T cell repertoires in COVID-19. Participants reported their clinical history, and cohort assignment relied on those reports. Germline loops: CDR1 LGHNA, CDR2 YNFKEQ. Losses at the gene ends were 0 bases for V and 6 bases for J; bases not matched to a gene: 10. This CDR3 region has 18 residues. TCRdb's table, derived via immunoSEQ multiplex PCR, lists solely in-frame clones and lacks some. The table has 200,000 to 250,000 clones, 80% to 90% seen once. The genes are TRBV4-2 and TRBJ2-2; 10 nucleotides line up with TRBD2. The TCR was taken from a man between 25 and 39 years old in a cohort exposed to, infected with or recovered from COVID-19 (not recorded which). The specimen sequenced was PBMCs or T cells enriched from blood (not recorded which). The CDR3 spells CASSQDPLAGAGAGELFF. The DNA of the CDR3 is TGTGCCAGCAGCCAAGATCCCCTAGCGGGAGCGGGTGCCGGGGAGCTGTTTTTT.